These 6 T cell receptor beta chains were sequenced from one sample in a study of blood T cell repertoires in COVID-19. Produced via immunoSEQ multiplex PCR; TCRdb's table is partial and in-frame only. This sample yields about 74,000 clones, of which 70% to 90% are seen a single time; 30% to 45% belongs to the top ten. Sequencing was carried out using peripheral blood. The source of these receptors is a man between 65 and 79 years old with acute or convalescent COVID-19.

This chain joins TRBV28 and TRBJ1-2; 11 bases map to TRBD1. This CDR3 comprises 18 residues. Germline V gene lookup returns CDR1 MDHEN and CDR2 SYDVKM. Trimming removed 6 bases from V and 3 bases from J; junction bases left unmatched: 15. DNA of the CDR3: TGTGCCAGCAGCCCGGATCAGTCGGGGACAGGGGGTTACTATGGCTACACCTTC. The encoded protein is CASSPDQSGTGGYYGYTF.

The chain combines TRBV28 with TRBJ2-2; the D gene is possibly TRBD1 (5 bases). Germline CDR1 reads MDHEN; CDR2 reads SYDVKM. Between the trimmed V and J ends, which lost 6 bases and 1 base, there was a span of 12 bases. The CDR3 contains 15 residues. The CDR3 is CASSRAGMNTGELFF. In DNA, the CDR3 is TGTGCCAGCAGCAGGGCAGGGATGAACACCGGGGAGCTGTTTTTT.

The rearrangement joins TRBV3-1 (or the pseudogene TRBV3-2) to TRBJ2-1; 7 bases map to TRBD1. Germline assignment: CDR1 LGHDT and CDR2 YNNKEL (reference sequence). Trimming cost V 0 bases and J 7 bases; bases outside gene matches: 6. The CDR3 runs to 15 residues. CDR3 amino acids: CASSQDLGRGNEQFF. The CDR3 DNA sequence: TGTGCCAGCAGCCAAGATCTCGGCAGGGGGAATGAGCAGTTCTTC.

A few counts support this clone. CDR3 region: CASARAEASYNEQFF. The DNA for the CDR3 is TGTGCCAGCGCCCGGGCGGAGGCGTCCTACAATGAGCAGTTCTTC. This chain links TRBV27 with TRBJ2-1; possible D gene TRBD2, 5 bases. The germline gives CDR1 MNHEY, CDR2 SMNVEV (reference sequence). With 8 bases removed from V and 1 base from J, the gap between germline ends came to 15 bases. There are 15 residues in the CDR3.

The rearrangement uses TRBV7-3 and TRBJ2-2; 11 bases are a match to TRBD1. This CDR3 spans 15 amino acids. V shed 6 bases, J shed 8 bases, and the junction held 8 bases outside the gene matches. Germline CDR1 SGHTA, CDR2 FQGTGA. The CDR3 region has the DNA TGTGCCAGCAGTCACCCCCGGGACAGGGGGGGGGAGCTGTTTTTT. The encoded protein is CASSHPRDRGGELFF.

This chain connects TRBV7-2 to TRBJ2-3; D unclear. CDR3 length: 12 amino acids. The germline CDR1 and CDR2 sequences are SGHTA and FQGNSA. V lost 6 bases and J 4 bases, leaving 8 bases between the germline ends. CDR3 in amino acids: CASRSRADTQYF. The CDR3 DNA follows: TGTGCCAGCAGATCACGGGCAGATACGCAGTATTTT.